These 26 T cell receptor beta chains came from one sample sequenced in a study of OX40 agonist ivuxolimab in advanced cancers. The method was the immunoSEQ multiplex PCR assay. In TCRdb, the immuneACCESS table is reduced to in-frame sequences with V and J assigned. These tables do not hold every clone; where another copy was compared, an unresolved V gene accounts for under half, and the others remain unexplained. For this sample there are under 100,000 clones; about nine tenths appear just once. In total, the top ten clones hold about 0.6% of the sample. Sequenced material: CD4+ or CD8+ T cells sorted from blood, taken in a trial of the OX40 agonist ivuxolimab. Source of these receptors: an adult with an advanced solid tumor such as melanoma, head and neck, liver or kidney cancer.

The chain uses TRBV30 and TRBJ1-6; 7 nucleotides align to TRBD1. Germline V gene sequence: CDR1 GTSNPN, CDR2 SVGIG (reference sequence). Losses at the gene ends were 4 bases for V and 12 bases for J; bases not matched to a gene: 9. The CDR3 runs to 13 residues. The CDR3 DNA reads TGTGCCTGGACCCTCAGGGGGACTGGACCCCTCCACTTT. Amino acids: CAWTLRGTGPLHF.

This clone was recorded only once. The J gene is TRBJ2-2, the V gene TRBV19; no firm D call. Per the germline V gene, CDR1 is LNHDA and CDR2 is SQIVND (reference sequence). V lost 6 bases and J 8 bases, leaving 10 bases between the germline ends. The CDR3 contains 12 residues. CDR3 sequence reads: CASSAGFGELFF. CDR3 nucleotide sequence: TGTGCCAGTAGCGCTGGGTTTGGGGAGCTGTTTTTT.

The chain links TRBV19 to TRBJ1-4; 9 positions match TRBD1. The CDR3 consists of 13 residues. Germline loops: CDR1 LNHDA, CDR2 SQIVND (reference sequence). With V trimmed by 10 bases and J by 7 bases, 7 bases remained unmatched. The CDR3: CANWDREVEKLFF. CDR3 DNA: TGTGCCAACTGGGACAGGGAGGTTGAAAAACTGTTTTTT.

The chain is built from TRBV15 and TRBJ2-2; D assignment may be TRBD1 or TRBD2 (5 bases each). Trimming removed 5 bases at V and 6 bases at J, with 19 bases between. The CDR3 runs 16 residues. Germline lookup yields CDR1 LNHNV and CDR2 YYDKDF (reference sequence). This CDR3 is CATSPGTRMNAGELFF. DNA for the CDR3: TGTGCCACCAGCCCCGGGACCCGGATGAATGCCGGGGAGCTGTTTTTT.

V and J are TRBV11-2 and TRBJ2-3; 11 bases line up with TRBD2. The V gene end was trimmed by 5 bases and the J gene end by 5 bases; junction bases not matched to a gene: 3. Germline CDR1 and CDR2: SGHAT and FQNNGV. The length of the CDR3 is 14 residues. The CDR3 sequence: CASSLGTSGDTQYF. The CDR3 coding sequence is TGTGCCAGCAGCCTAGGGACTAGCGGAGATACGCAGTATTTT.

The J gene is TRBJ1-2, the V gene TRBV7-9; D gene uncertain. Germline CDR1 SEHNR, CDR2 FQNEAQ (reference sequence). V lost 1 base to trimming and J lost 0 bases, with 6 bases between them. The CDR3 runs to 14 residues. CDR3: CASSLVPSNYGYTF. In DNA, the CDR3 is TGTGCCAGCAGCTTAGTTCCTTCTAACTATGGCTACACCTTC.

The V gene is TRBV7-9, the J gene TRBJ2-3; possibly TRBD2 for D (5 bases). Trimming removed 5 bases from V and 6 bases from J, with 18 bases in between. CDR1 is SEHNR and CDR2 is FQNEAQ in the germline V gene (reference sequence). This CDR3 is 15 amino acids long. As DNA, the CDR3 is TGTGCCAGCAGCCTTTTCGCTAGCTCTGTGGATACGCAGTATTTT. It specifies CASSLFASSVDTQYF.

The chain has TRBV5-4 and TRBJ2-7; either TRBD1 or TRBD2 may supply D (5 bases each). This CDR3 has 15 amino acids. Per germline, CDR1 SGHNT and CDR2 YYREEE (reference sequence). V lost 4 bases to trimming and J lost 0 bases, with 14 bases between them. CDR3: CASSPGPGFSYEQYF. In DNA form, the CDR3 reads TGTGCCAGCAGCCCGGGACCGGGTTTCTCCTACGAGCAGTACTTC.

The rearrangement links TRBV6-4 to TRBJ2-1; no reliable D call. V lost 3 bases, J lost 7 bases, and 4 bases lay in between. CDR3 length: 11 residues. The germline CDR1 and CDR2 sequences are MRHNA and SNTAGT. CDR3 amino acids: CASSDNNEQFF. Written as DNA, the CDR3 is TGTGCCAGCAGTGATAATAATGAGCAGTTCTTC.

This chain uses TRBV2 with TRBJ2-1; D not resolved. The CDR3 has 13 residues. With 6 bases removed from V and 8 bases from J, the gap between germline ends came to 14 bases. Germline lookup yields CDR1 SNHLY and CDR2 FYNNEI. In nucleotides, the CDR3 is TGTGCCAGCAGGGCGCTACAGACTGATGAGCAGTTCTTC. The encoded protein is CASRALQTDEQFF.

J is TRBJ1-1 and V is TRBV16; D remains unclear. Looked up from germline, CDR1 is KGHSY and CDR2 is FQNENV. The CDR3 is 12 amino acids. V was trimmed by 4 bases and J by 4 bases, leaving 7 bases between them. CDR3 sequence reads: CASSRPGTEAFF. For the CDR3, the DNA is TGTGCCAGCAGCCGGCCGGGCACTGAAGCTTTCTTT.

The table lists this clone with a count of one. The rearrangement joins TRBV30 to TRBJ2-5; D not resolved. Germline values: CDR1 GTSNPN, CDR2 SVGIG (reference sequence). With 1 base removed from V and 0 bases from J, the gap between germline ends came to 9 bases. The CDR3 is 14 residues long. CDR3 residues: CAWSDGRNQETQYF. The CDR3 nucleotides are TGTGCCTGGAGTGACGGTAGGAACCAAGAGACCCAGTACTTC.

The CDR3 nucleotides read TGTGCCAGTAGTATCTTCTGGGAGGAGGCCGGGGAGCTGTTTTTT. Its protein is CASSIFWEEAGELFF. The chain joins TRBV19 to TRBJ2-2; TRBD2 might be the D (6 bases). Per germline, CDR1 LNHDA and CDR2 SQIVND (reference sequence). This CDR3 is built from 15 residues. V lost 3 bases and J lost 6, with 14 bases in between.

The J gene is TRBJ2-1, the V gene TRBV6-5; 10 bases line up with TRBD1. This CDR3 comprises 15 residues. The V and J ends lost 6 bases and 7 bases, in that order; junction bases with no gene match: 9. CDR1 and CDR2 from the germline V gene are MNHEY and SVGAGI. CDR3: CASRAGTGAGNEQFF. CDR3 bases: TGTGCCAGCAGAGCCGGGACAGGGGCGGGGAATGAGCAGTTCTTC.

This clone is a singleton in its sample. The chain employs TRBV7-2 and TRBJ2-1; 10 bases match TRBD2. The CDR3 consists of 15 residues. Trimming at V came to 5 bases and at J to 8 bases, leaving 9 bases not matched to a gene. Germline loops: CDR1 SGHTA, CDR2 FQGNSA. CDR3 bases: TGTGCCAGCAGCCCGATAGCGGGAGGCATCCATGAGCAGTTCTTC. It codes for CASSPIAGGIHEQFF.

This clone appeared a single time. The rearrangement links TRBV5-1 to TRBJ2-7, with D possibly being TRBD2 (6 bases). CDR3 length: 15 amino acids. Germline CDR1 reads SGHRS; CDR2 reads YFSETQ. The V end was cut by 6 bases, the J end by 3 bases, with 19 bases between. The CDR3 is CASKRDSPTNYEQYF. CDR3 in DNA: TGCGCCAGCAAACGGGACTCCCCCACAAACTACGAGCAGTACTTC.

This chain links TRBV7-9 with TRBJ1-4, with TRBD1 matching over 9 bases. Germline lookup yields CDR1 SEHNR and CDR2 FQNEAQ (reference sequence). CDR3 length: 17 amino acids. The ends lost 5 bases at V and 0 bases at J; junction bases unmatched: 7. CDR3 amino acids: CASSLDRGWATNEKLFF. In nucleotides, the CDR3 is TGTGCCAGCAGCCTGGACAGGGGTTGGGCAACTAATGAAAAACTGTTTTTT.

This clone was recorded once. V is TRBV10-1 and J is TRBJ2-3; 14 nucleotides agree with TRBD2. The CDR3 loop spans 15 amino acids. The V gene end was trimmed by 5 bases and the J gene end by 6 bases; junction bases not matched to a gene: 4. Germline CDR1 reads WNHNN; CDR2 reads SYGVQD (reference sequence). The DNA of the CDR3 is TGCGCCAGCAGTCGGACTAGCGGGGGGTTGGATACGCAGTATTTT. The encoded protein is CASSRTSGGLDTQYF.

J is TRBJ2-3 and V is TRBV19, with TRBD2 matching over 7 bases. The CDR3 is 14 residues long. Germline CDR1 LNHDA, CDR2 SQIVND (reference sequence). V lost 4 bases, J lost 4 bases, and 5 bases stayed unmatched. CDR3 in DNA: TGTGCCAGTAGTAGAGCGGGGTTCGCAGATACGCAGTATTTT. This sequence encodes CASSRAGFADTQYF.

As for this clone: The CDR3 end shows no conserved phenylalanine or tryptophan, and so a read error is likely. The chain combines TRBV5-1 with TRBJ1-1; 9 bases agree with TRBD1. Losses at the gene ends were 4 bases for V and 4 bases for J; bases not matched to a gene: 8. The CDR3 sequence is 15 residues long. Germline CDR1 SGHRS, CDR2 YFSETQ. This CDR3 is CASSAGQGISTEAFL. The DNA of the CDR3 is TGCGCCAGCAGCGCCGGACAGGGGATCAGCACTGAAGCTTTCCTT.

DNA for the CDR3: TGTGCCAGCAGTGAATCGCCGACTTGGGATGGGCAAGAGACCCAGTACTTC. This codes for CASSESPTWDGQETQYF. The J gene is TRBJ2-5, the V gene TRBV6-1; D is uncertain. Trimming took off 2 bases at V and 2 bases at J, with 18 bases between the two ends. CDR3 length: 17 amino acids. From germline, CDR1 is MNHNS and CDR2 SASEGT.

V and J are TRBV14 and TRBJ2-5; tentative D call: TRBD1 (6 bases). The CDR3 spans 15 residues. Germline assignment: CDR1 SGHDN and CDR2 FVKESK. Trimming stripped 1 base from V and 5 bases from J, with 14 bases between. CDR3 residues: CASSQVEGVLETQYF. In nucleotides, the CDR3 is TGTGCCAGCAGCCAAGTCGAGGGGGTTTTGGAGACCCAGTACTTC.

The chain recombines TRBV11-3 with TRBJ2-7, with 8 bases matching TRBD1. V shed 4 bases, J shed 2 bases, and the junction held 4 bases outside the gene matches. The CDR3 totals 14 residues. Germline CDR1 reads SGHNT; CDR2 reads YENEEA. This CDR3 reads CASSWTGLAYEQYF. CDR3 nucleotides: TGTGCCAGCAGCTGGACAGGGTTGGCCTACGAGCAGTACTTC.

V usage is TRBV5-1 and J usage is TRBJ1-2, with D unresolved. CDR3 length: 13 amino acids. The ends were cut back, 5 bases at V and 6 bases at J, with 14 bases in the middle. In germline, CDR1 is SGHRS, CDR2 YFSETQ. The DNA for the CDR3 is TGCGCCAGCAGTGAGGCGATAACGCATGGCTACACCTTC. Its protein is CASSEAITHGYTF.

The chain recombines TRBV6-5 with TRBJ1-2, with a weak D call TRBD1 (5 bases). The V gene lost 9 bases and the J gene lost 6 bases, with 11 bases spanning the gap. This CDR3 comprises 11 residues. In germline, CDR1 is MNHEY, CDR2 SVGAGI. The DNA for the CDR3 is TGTGCCAGTCAAGGGACGGATGGCTACACCTTC. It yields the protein CASQGTDGYTF.

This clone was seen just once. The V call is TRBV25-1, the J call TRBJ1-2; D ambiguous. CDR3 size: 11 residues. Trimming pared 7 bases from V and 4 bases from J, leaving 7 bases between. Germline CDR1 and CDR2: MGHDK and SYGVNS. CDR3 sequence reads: CASNPRYGYTF. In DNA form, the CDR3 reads TGTGCCAGCAACCCGCGCTATGGCTACACCTTC.